This T cell receptor beta chain came from a study of CD8 T cells in ankylosing spondylitis. Overall study findings and caveats: What appeared characteristic of ankylosing spondylitis blood was a TCR beta motif of eight highly homologous variants.

TCRdb called the 5' RACE reads again in MiXCR, with one record for every CDR3 protein. The sample shows roughly 90,000 distinct CDR3 sequences, approximately 9.6% of them seen only once. The CDR3 spans 17 residues. The ends were cut back, 0 bases at V and 3 bases at J, with 18 bases in the middle. CDR1 is DFQATT, CDR2 SNEGSKA, per germline (reference sequence). In regard to this clonotype: Its antigen is currently unknown.

The receptor comes from a male donor with ankylosing spondylitis. Sample: blood, either unsorted or a sorted T cell fraction (not recorded which). This chain links TRBV20-1 with TRBJ2-1, with a weak D call TRBD1 (6 bases). CDR3 loop: CSARDGAQGRSYNEQFF. CDR3 coding DNA: TGCAGTGCTAGAGATGGAGCCCAGGGGAGAAGCTACAATGAGCAGTTCTTC.